These 3 T cell receptor beta chains share one sample of origin, sequenced in a study of T-cell memory formation after mild COVID-19. Each CDR3 protein is one row after TCRdb ran MiXCR on the 5' RACE reads. The sample has about 400,000 distinct CDR3 sequences; approximately 18% are singletons. Sample: PBMCs or a T cell subset sorted from them (not recorded which). These TCRs come from a man aged 18 to 29 who had mild COVID-19 (a few samples of this study predate the infection). Cell type and time point are not known.

In its sample, this clonotype was seen a few times. The chain has TRBV29-1 and TRBJ1-2; D gene ambiguous. The CDR3 has 14 amino acids. The V and J ends lost 4 bases and 0 bases respectively, with 12 bases between them. Germline loops: CDR1 SQVTM, CDR2 ANQGSEA. For the CDR3, the DNA is TGCAGCGTTGTGAGGACGGCAGCTAACTATGGCTACACCTTC. Translated: CSVVRTAANYGYTF. Complete variable domain (other parts from reference TRBV29-1 and TRBJ1-2): SAVISQKPSRDICQRGTSLTIQCQVDSQVTMMFWYRQQPGQSLTLIATANQGSEATYESGFVIDKFPISRPNLTFSTLTVSNMSPEDSSIYLCSVVRTAANYGYTFGSGTRLTVV.

This clonotype was detected only a few times. The chain links TRBV10-3 to TRBJ2-3; 12 bases line up with TRBD2. CDR1 and CDR2 (germline): ENHRY, SYGVKD. V trimming: 3 bases; J trimming: 2 bases; junction bases outside the gene matches: 6. CDR3 length: 17 amino acids. The CDR3 region is CAISETRTSGNTDTQYF. CDR3 DNA sequence: TGTGCCATCAGTGAAACTCGGACTAGCGGGAACACAGATACGCAGTATTTT.

This clonotype has only a few counts. The genes are TRBV20-1 and TRBJ2-7; 8 bases match TRBD2. The CDR3 contains 14 residues. Germline V CDR1 and CDR2: DFQATT, SNEGSKA (reference sequence). The V segment lost 1 base and the J segment 7 bases; nucleotides outside the gene matches: 9. DNA for the CDR3: TGCAGTGCTAGAGCGGTTAGCGGGGTCCTTGAGCAGTACTTC. This gives the protein CSARAVSGVLEQYF.